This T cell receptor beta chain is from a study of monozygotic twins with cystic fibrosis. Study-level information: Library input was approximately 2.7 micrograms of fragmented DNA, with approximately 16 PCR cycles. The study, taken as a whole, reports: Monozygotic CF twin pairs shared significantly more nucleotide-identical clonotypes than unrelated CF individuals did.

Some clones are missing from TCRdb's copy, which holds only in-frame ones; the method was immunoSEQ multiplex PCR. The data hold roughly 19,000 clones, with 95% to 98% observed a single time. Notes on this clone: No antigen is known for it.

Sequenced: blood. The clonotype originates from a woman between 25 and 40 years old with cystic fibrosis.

The CDR3 DNA sequence: TGCGCCAGCAGCCAAGACACCGGCTCCTACGAGCAGTACTTC. As protein: CASSQDTGSYEQYF. The V gene is TRBV4-1, the J gene TRBJ2-7; D gene ambiguous. The CDR3 loop spans 14 amino acids. V shed 0 bases and J shed 0 bases, with 6 bases lying between them. Germline assignment: CDR1 MGHRA and CDR2 YSYEKL.